This passage covers 14 T cell receptor beta chains from one sample sequenced in a study of PD-1 blockade in classical Hodgkin lymphoma. Sequencing used immunoSEQ multiplex PCR; TCRdb keeps in-frame clones, though not all of them. The sample holds 120,000 to 150,000 clones, 78% seen once. Relapse was seen in all patients after autologous stem cell transplantation, and brentuximab vedotin exposure was variable. Sequenced material: peripheral blood mononuclear cells (PBMCs), taken before the second cycle of nivolumab. These receptors were obtained from a human donor with classical Hodgkin lymphoma.

The table lists this clone with a few counts. V and J are TRBV19 and TRBJ2-7; tentatively, D is TRBD1 (6 bases). The CDR3 is 15 amino acids. The germline gives CDR1 LNHDA, CDR2 SQIVND (reference sequence). V gave up 0 bases and J gave up 4 bases, with 13 bases separating them. The CDR3 sequence: CASSIDPGHVYEQYF. CDR3 coding DNA: TGTGCCAGTAGTATAGATCCGGGACACGTTTACGAGCAGTACTTC.

The rearrangement links TRBV7-9 to TRBJ1-4; D ambiguous. Trimming cost V 3 bases and J 8 bases, with 10 bases left between them. Germline lookup yields CDR1 SEHNR and CDR2 FQNEAQ (reference sequence). This CDR3 is built from 13 residues. For the CDR3, the DNA is TGTGCCAGCAGCTTGGACGGTGGGGAAAAACTGTTTTTT. Residues: CASSLDGGEKLFF.

The chain links TRBV9 to TRBJ2-3; D ambiguous. Germline V gives CDR1 SGDLS, CDR2 YYNGEE. This CDR3 is 13 amino acids long. The V gene lost 0 bases and the J gene lost 6 bases, with 8 bases spanning the gap. For the CDR3, the DNA is TGTGCCAGCAGCGTAGAAGTTCATGATACGCAGTATTTT. This translates into CASSVEVHDTQYF.

This clone was recorded a few times. The chain combines TRBV28 with TRBJ2-7, with 12 bases aligning to TRBD2. CDR3 length equals 18 residues. The V gene end was trimmed by 5 bases and the J gene end by 0 bases; junction bases not matched to a gene: 11. Per germline, CDR1 MDHEN and CDR2 SYDVKM. The CDR3: CASSSPSGTSGYSYEQYF. The CDR3 region has the DNA TGTGCCAGCAGTAGCCCATCCGGGACTAGCGGGTACTCCTACGAGCAGTACTTC. The full variable domain, completed using reference TRBV28 and TRBJ2-7, is DVKVTQSSRYLVKRTGEKVFLECVQDMDHENMFWYRQDPGLGLRLIYFSYDVKMKEKGDIPEGYSVSREKKERFSLILESASTNQTSMYLCASSSPSGTSGYSYEQYFGPGTRLTVT.

A few counts support this clone. V and J are TRBV6-5 and TRBJ2-7; 7 positions match TRBD1. The CDR3 loop spans 14 amino acids. CDR1 is MNHEY and CDR2 is SVGAGI in the germline V gene. The V segment lost 11 bases and the J segment 4 bases; nucleotides outside the gene matches: 14. For the CDR3, the DNA is TGTGCCGTCAAGAGGGGGCACGGGATTTACGAGCAGTACTTC. Its translation is CAVKRGHGIYEQYF.

This clone turned up a few times. This chain connects TRBV6-6 to TRBJ1-1, with 7 bases fitting TRBD1. Germline loops: CDR1 MNHNY, CDR2 SVGAGI (reference sequence). The length of the CDR3 is 15 residues. V shed 2 bases and J 1 base; nucleotides not matched to a gene: 4. CDR3 coding DNA: TGTGCCAGCAGTTACAAGGGACAGCGGAACACTGAAGCTTTCTTT. Protein: CASSYKGQRNTEAFF.

The genes are TRBV6-6 and TRBJ2-3, with 7 bases aligning to TRBD1. The CDR3 contains 14 residues. The ends lost 10 bases at V and 6 bases at J; junction bases unmatched: 13. The V gene's germline CDR1 is MNHNY and CDR2 SVGAGI (reference sequence). The DNA for the CDR3 is TGTGCCATTCAAAGGGACAGAACTTGGGATACGCAGTATTTT. Its translation is CAIQRDRTWDTQYF.

V and J are TRBV6-5 and TRBJ2-7; TRBD1 might be the D (6 bases). The CDR3 contains 13 residues. The V end was cut by 5 bases, the J end by 5 bases, with 13 bases between. Germline V gene sequence: CDR1 MNHEY, CDR2 SVGAGI. CDR3 bases: TGTGCCAGCAGTCTCAGGGGTTACCACGAGCAGTACTTC. Translated: CASSLRGYHEQYF.

On this clone itself: The same CDR3 also results from other DNA sequences found in this sample. The CDR3 is CASSRAGDGNTIYF. The CDR3 DNA is TGTGCCAGCTCGCGGGCAGGGGATGGAAACACCATATATTTT. The rearrangement uses TRBV18 and TRBJ1-3, with a weak D call TRBD1 (6 bases). Trimming left V 6 bases short and J 3 bases short, with 12 bases between. The CDR3 totals 14 residues. CDR1 and CDR2 (germline): KGHSH, LQKENI.

V usage is TRBV7-3 and J usage is TRBJ1-3; the match to TRBD1 covers 8 bases. Germline assignment: CDR1 SGHTA and CDR2 FQGTGA. CDR3 length: 16 residues. The V gene end was trimmed by 5 bases and the J gene end by 0 bases; junction bases not matched to a gene: 6. This CDR3 is CASSPGQGGSGNTIYF. The CDR3 coding sequence is TGTGCCAGCAGCCCCGGACAGGGCGGCTCTGGAAACACCATATATTTT.

V usage is TRBV7-2 and J usage is TRBJ1-2, with D perhaps matching TRBD1 (5 bases). Germline loops: CDR1 SGHTA, CDR2 FQGNSA. Trimming stripped 4 bases from V and 3 bases from J, with 15 bases between. The CDR3 spans 15 residues. CDR3 protein: CASSSYSGLYYGYTF. The CDR3 region has the DNA TGTGCCAGCAGCTCCTATTCAGGGCTGTACTATGGCTACACCTTC.

The CDR3 coding sequence is TGTGCCTGGGCGGGACTAGCGGGGTCCAATGAGCAGTTCTTC. As protein: CAWAGLAGSNEQFF. The V gene is TRBV30, the J gene TRBJ2-1; 13 nucleotides align to TRBD2. The CDR3 is made up of 14 amino acids. Germline-derived CDR1 and CDR2 are GTSNPN and SVGIG (reference sequence). V was pared by 5 bases and J by 6 bases, with 4 bases of the junction left unmatched.

V and J are TRBV19 and TRBJ1-1; 8 bases are a match to TRBD1. The CDR3 extends over 14 amino acids. Trimming took 8 bases from V and 6 from J; bases not matched to a gene: 11. CDR1 and CDR2 from the germline V gene are LNHDA and SQIVND (reference sequence). In nucleotides, the CDR3 is TGTGCCAGTTCCACCCTGGACAGGGCCCCTGAAGCTTTCTTT. Protein product: CASSTLDRAPEAFF.

V gene TRBV18 combines with J gene TRBJ2-7, with 9 bases that match TRBD1. Germline CDR1 KGHSH, CDR2 LQKENI. This CDR3 is built from 16 residues. With 2 bases clipped from V and 3 bases from J, the junction kept 8 bases outside the gene matches. CDR3 bases: TGTGCCAGCTCACCAACTTCGACAGGGGGAAACTACGAGCAGTACTTC. Encoded protein: CASSPTSTGGNYEQYF.